Listed below are T cell receptor beta chains from one sample, sequenced in a study of cytomegalovirus exposure and HLA in healthy donors. Clones were sequenced by immunoSEQ multiplex PCR, and TCRdb holds only the in-frame ones, with some missing. The profile shows 200,000 to 250,000 clones, 85% to 90% of them singletons. Sequenced sample: PBMCs. These receptors were obtained from a woman aged 18 to 35 in good health and CMV-seronegative. Both conserved end residues are part of each CDR3. Each record gives: clone size, V gene, J gene, D gene, CDR3 protein, CDR3 DNA. The D gene is left open where the match is weak. Clone size appears in some rows only: once, few, many, or a class for an expanded clone.

>few|TRBV6-6|TRBJ1-1|-
CASSYTEEEAFF
TGTGCCAGCAGTTACACCGAAGAGGAAGCTTTCTTT
>-|TRBV6-1|TRBJ2-2|-
CASNPGRGLTGELFF
TGTGCCAGCAACCCTGGCCGGGGTTTGACCGGGGAGCTGTTTTTT
>-|TRBV7-9|TRBJ2-1|-
CASSSVVHEQFF
TGTGCCAGCAGCTCGGTGGTCCATGAGCAGTTCTTC
>-|TRBV14|TRBJ2-7|-
CASSQEPWLEGAYEQYF
TGTGCCAGCAGCCAAGAACCGTGGTTGGAGGGCGCCTACGAGCAGTACTTC
>-|TRBV6-1|TRBJ1-1|-
CASLNTEAFF
TGTGCCAGCCTAAACACTGAAGCTTTCTTT
>-|TRBV2|TRBJ1-2|-
CASSVSTGYGYTF
TGTGCCAGCAGTGTCAGTACAGGCTATGGCTACACCTTC
>-|TRBV6-5|TRBJ1-4|TRBD1
CASRGDSEKLFF
TGTGCCAGCAGGGGGGACAGTGAAAAACTGTTTTTT
>few|TRBV5-1|TRBJ1-1|-
CASSLSIEGWTEAFF
TGCGCCAGCAGCTTGTCGATCGAGGGATGGACTGAAGCTTTCTTT
>-|TRBV4-1|TRBJ2-1|TRBD2
CASSQGGGRALREQFF
TGCGCCAGCAGCCAAGGGGGCGGGAGGGCCCTCAGGGAGCAGTTCTTC
>once|TRBV18|TRBJ2-5|TRBD2
CASARLSGGAGETQYF
TGTGCCAGCGCCCGACTAAGCGGGGGGGCTGGAGAGACCCAGTACTTC
>once|TRBV2|TRBJ1-1|TRBD1
CASKYRTGDSEAFF
TGTGCCAGCAAGTACCGGACAGGGGATAGTGAAGCTTTCTTT
>few|TRBV6-6|TRBJ1-1|-
CASIRQLNTEAFF
TGTGCCAGCATCCGACAGCTGAACACTGAAGCTTTCTTT
>-|TRBV4-3|TRBJ2-1|-
CASSQDYSSYNEQFF
TGCGCCAGCAGCCAAGATTACAGTTCCTACAATGAGCAGTTCTTC
>-|TRBV6-5|TRBJ1-5|-
CASSYSGQIQQPQHF
TGTGCCAGCAGTTACTCCGGACAGATTCAACAGCCCCAGCATTTT
>-|TRBV5-6|TRBJ2-1|TRBD2
CASSLLAGIYNEQFF
TGTGCCAGCAGCTTGCTAGCGGGAATCTACAATGAGCAGTTCTTC
>few|TRBV7-2|TRBJ2-7|-
CASSLVGGPYSYEQYF
TGTGCCAGCAGCTTAGTAGGTGGGCCCTACTCCTACGAGCAGTACTTC
>-|TRBV7-8|TRBJ1-6|-
CASSPSLGVSSYNSPLHF
TGTGCCAGCAGCCCATCTTTGGGAGTAAGCTCCTATAATTCACCCCTCCACTTT
>-|TRBV10-3|TRBJ1-1|-
CATRDRGTEAFF
TGTGCCACCCGCGATAGGGGGACTGAAGCTTTCTTT
>-|TRBV6-1|TRBJ2-1|TRBD2
CASSETSGKISQFF
TGTGCCAGCAGTGAGACTAGCGGCAAAATTTCCCAGTTCTTC
>-|TRBV4-1|TRBJ2-1|-
CASSQLYNEQFF
TGCGCCAGCAGCCAACTCTACAATGAGCAGTTCTTC
>few|TRBV29-1|TRBJ2-2|-
CSVAPANTGELFF
TGCAGCGTTGCACCGGCGAACACCGGGGAGCTGTTTTTT
>few|TRBV27|TRBJ1-5|-
CASSSSPLRPQHF
TGTGCCAGCAGTTCATCCCCCCTCCGGCCCCAGCATTTT
>-|TRBV21-1|TRBJ1-2|-
CASSSRRGTAGYTF
TGTGCCAGCAGCTCCAGACGGGGGACGGCTGGCTACACCTTC
>-|TRBV11-2|TRBJ2-3|-
CASSLEVGREVTDTQYF
TGTGCCAGCAGCTTAGAGGTCGGGCGGGAAGTCACAGATACGCAGTATTTT
>-|TRBV6-4|TRBJ2-6|TRBD2
CASSDLAGGTGANVLIF
TGTGCCAGCAGTGACCTAGCGGGGGGTACTGGGGCCAACGTCCTGATTTTC
>-|TRBV18|TRBJ2-5|-
CASSPGAETQYF
TGTGCCAGCTCACCAGGAGCAGAGACCCAGTACTTC
>-|TRBV19|TRBJ1-2|-
CASSPHRQTNNYGYTF
TGTGCCAGTAGTCCTCACCGACAGACGAATAACTATGGCTACACCTTC
>-|TRBV27|TRBJ2-1|TRBD2
CASSLGGGVYEQFF
TGTGCCAGCAGTTTAGGGGGGGGTGTCTATGAGCAGTTCTTC
>-|TRBV6-5|TRBJ2-5|TRBD1
CASSAGTGEETQYF
TGTGCCAGCAGTGCCGGGACAGGGGAAGAGACCCAGTACTTC
>-|TRBV5-1|TRBJ2-3|TRBD2
CASSLPSGTTDTQYF
TGCGCCAGCAGCTTGCCTAGCGGAACCACAGATACGCAGTATTTT
>-|TRBV5-1|TRBJ1-4|-
CASRAGTLDLELFF
TGCGCCAGCAGGGCCGGGACATTGGATTTAGAACTGTTTTTT
>-|TRBV28|TRBJ2-7|TRBD1
CASSGQGATAYEQYF
TGTGCCAGCAGTGGACAGGGGGCGACCGCCTACGAGCAGTACTTC
>-|TRBV7-9|TRBJ2-5|TRBD2
CASKVAGGQETQYF
TGTGCCAGCAAAGTAGCGGGAGGCCAAGAGACCCAGTACTTC
>-|TRBV6-1|TRBJ1-6|-
CASRERHSSYNSPLHF
TGTGCCAGCAGGGAAAGACACAGCTCCTATAATTCACCCCTCCACTTT
>-|TRBV18|TRBJ1-1|-
CASSPSVGFSLNTEAFF
TGTGCCAGCTCACCCTCGGTCGGGTTCAGCCTGAACACTGAAGCTTTCTTT
>once|TRBV19|TRBJ2-4|TRBD1
CASSRTGTGAVNGAKNIQYF
TGTGCCAGTAGTAGAACCGGGACAGGGGCTGTAAACGGAGCCAAAAACATTCAGTACTTC
>-|TRBV11-2|TRBJ1-1|TRBD1
CASSPTNRGGAFF
TGTGCCAGCAGTCCCACGAACAGGGGAGGAGCTTTCTTT
>-|TRBV7-4|TRBJ2-7|-
CASSLPHCVGGEQYF
TGTGCCAGCAGCTTACCCCACTGCGTTGGGGGGGAGCAGTACTTC
>few|TRBV6-4|TRBJ2-2|TRBD1
CASRVNRGDTGELFF
TGTGCCAGCAGGGTGAACAGGGGGGACACCGGGGAGCTGTTTTTT
>-|TRBV27|TRBJ2-7|TRBD2
CASKGLAGHSFAEQYF
TGTGCCAGCAAGGGACTAGCGGGGCACTCTTTTGCCGAGCAGTACTTC
>-|TRBV7-7|TRBJ2-7|TRBD1
CASSPGQGPSYEQYF
TGTGCCAGCAGTCCTGGACAGGGGCCCTCCTACGAGCAGTACTTC